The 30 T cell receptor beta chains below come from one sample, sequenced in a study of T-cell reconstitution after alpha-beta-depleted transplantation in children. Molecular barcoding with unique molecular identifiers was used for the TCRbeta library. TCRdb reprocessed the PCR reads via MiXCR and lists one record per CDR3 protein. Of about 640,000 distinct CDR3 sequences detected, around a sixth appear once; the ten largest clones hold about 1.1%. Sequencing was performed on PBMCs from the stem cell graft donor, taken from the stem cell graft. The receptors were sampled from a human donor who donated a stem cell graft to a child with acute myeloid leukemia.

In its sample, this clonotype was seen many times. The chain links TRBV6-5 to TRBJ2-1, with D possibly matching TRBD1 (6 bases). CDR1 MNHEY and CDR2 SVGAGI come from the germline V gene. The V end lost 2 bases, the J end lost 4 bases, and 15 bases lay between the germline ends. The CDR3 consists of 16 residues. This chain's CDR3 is CASSYAIPQGYNEQFF. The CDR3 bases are TGTGCCAGCAGTTACGCGATTCCACAGGGTTACAATGAGCAGTTCTTC.

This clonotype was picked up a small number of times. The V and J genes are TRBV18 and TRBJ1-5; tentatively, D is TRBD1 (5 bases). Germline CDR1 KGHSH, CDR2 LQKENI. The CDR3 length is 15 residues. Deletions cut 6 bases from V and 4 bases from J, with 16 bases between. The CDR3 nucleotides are TGTGCCAGCTCCACGACGGGGGTTGGGAATCAGCCCCAGCATTTT. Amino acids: CASSTTGVGNQPQHF.

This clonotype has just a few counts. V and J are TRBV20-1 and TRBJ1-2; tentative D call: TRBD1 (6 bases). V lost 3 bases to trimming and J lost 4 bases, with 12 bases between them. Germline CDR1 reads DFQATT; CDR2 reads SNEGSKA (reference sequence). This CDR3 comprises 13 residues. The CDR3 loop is CSARDSSIYGYTF. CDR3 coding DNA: TGCAGTGCTAGGGACAGTTCTATCTATGGCTACACCTTC.

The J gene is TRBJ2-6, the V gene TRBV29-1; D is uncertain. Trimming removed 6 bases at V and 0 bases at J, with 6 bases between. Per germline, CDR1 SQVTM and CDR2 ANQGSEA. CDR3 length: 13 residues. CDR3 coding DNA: TGCAGCGTATTTCCCTCTGGGGCCAACGTCCTGACTTTC. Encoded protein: CSVFPSGANVLTF. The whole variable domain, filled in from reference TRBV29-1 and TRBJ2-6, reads SAVISQKPSRDICQRGTSLTIQCQVDSQVTMMFWYRQQPGQSLTLIATANQGSEATYESGFVIDKFPISRPNLTFSTLTVSNMSPEDSSIYLCSVFPSGANVLTFGAGSRLTVL.

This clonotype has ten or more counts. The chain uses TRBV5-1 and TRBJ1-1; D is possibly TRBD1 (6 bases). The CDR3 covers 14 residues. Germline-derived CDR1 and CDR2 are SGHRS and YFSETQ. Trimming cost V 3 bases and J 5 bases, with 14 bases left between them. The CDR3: CASSWPETGTEAFF. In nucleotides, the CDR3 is TGCGCCAGCAGCTGGCCCGAAACAGGGACTGAAGCTTTCTTT.

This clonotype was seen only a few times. DNA of the CDR3: TGTGCCAGCAGTGAGTATGTTTTAGCGGGGGGGAACTCCGAGCAGTACGTC. It codes for CASSEYVLAGGNSEQYV. The V gene is TRBV2, the J gene TRBJ2-7, with 11 bases identical to TRBD2. This CDR3 has 17 residues. With 3 bases clipped from V and 6 bases from J, the junction kept 13 bases outside the gene matches. The germline CDR1 and CDR2 sequences are SNHLY and FYNNEI.

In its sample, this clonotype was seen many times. CDR3 in amino acids: CSLPRSYTF. CDR3 coding DNA: TGCAGCCTCCCTCGGAGCTACACCTTC. The chain recombines TRBV29-1 with TRBJ1-2, with D uncertain. The CDR3 loop spans 9 amino acids. V dropped 8 bases and J dropped 9 bases, with 10 bases sitting between them. CDR1 SQVTM and CDR2 ANQGSEA come from the germline V gene.

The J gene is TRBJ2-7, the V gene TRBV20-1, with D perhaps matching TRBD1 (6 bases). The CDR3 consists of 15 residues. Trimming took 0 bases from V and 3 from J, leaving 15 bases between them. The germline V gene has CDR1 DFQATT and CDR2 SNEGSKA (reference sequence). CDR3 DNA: TGCAGTGCTAGAGACCCCGCGACAGGTCTCTACGAGCAGTACTTC. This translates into CSARDPATGLYEQYF.

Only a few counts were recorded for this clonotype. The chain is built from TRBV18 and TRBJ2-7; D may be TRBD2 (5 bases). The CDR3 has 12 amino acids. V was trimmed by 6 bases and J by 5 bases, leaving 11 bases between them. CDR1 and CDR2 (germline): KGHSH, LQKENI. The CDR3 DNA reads TGTGCCAGCTCCAAAAAGGGAGACGAGCAGTACTTC. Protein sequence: CASSKKGDEQYF.

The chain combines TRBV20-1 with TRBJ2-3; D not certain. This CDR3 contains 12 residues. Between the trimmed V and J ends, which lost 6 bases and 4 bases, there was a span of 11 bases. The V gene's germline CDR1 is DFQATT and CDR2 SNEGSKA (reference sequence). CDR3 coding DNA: TGCAGTGCCCTGGTTGGCCCAGATACGCAGTATTTT. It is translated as CSALVGPDTQYF.

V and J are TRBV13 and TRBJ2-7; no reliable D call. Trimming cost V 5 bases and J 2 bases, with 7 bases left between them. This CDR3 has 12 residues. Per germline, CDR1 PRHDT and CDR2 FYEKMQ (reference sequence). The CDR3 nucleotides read TGTGCCAGCAGCGGGAATACCTACGAGCAGTACGTC. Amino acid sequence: CASSGNTYEQYV.

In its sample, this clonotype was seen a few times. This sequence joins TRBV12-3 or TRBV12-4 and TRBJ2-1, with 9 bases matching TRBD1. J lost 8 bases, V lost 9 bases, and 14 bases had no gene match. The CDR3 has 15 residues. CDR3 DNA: TGTGCCAGTACACTACGGGACAGGGTCAGCGATGAGCAGTTCTTC. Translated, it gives CASTLRDRVSDEQFF.

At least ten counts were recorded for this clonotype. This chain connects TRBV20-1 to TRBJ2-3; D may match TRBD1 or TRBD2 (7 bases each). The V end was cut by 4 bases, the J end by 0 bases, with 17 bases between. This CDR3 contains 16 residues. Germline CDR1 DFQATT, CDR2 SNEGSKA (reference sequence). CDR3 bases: TGCAGTGCTACAAGGGGGCTAGCGGATAGCACAGATACGCAGTATTTT. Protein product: CSATRGLADSTDTQYF.

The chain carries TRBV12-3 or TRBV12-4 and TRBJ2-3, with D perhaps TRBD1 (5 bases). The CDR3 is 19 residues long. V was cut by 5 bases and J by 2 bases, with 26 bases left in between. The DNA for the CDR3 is TGTGCCAGCAGTCCCTCGACAGAACCCGTGTTATCAAACACAGATACGCAGTATTTT. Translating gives CASSPSTEPVLSNTDTQYF.

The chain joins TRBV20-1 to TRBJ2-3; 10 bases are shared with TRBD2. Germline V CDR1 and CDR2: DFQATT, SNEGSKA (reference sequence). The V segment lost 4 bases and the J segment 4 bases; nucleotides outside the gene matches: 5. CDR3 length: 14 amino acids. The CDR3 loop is CSAIGLAEADTQYF. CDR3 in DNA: TGCAGTGCTATAGGACTAGCGGAGGCAGATACGCAGTATTTT.

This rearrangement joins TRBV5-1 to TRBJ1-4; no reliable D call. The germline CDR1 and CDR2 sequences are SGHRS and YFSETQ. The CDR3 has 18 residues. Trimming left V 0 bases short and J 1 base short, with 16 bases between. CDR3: CASSLAGSTKGTNEKLFF. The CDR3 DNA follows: TGCGCCAGCAGCTTGGCCGGGTCTACTAAGGGAACTAATGAAAAACTGTTTTTT.

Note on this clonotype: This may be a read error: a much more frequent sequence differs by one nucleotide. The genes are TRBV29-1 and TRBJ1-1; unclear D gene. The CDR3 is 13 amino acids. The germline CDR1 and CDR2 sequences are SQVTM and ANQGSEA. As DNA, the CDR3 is TGCAGCGTTGCGACTTCTGTGAACACTGCAGCTTTCTTT. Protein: CSVATSVNTAAFF.

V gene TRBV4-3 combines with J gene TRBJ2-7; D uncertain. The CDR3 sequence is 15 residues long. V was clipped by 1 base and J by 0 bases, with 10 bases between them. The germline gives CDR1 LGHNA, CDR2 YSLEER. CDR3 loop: CASSQGRHPSYEQYF. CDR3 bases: TGCGCCAGCAGCCAAGGTCGACACCCCTCCTACGAGCAGTACTTC.

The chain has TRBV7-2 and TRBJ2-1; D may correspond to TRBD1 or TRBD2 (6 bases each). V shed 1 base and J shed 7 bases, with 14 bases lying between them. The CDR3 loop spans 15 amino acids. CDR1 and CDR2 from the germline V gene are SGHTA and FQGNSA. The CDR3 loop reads CASSLGWGAGNEQFF. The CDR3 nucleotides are TGTGCCAGCAGCTTAGGCTGGGGGGCCGGGAATGAGCAGTTCTTC. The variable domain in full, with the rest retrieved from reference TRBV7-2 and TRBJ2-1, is GAGVSQSPSNKVTEKGKDVELRCDPISGHTALYWYRQSLGQGLEFLIYFQGNSAPDKSGLPSDRFSAERTGGSVSTLTIQRTQQEDSAVYLCASSLGWGAGNEQFFGPGTRLTVL.

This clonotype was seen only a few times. The CDR3 loop is CASSHGQGAEDTQYF. As DNA, the CDR3 is TGTGCCAGCAGCCACGGACAGGGGGCCGAAGATACGCAGTATTTT. This sequence joins TRBV21-1 and TRBJ2-3; TRBD1 reflects the table's D call only, with no check against the DNA. TRBV21-1 corresponds to a pseudogene. The CDR3 extends over 15 amino acids.

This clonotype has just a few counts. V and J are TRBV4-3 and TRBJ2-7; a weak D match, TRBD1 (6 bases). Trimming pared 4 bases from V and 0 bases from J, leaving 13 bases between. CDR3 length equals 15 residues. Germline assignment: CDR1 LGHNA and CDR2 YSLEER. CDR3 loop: CASSPTGWDSYEQYF. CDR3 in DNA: TGCGCCAGCAGCCCGACAGGTTGGGACTCCTACGAGCAGTACTTC.

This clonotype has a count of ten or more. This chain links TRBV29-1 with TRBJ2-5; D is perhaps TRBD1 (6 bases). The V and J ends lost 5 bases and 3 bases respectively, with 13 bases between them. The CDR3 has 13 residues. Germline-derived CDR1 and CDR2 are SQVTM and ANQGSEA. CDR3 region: CSVSGGPEETQYF. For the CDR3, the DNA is TGCAGCGTTTCTGGGGGCCCGGAAGAGACCCAGTACTTC.

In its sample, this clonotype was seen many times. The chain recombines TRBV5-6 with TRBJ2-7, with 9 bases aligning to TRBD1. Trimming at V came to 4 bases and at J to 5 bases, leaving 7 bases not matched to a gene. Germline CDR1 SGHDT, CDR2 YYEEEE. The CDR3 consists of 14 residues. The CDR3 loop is CASSRTGAIHEQYF. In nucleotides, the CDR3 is TGTGCCAGCAGCCGGACAGGGGCGATCCACGAGCAGTACTTC.

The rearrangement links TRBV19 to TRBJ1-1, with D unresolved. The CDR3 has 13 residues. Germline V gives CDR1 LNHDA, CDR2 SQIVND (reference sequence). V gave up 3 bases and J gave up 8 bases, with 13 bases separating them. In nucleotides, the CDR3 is TGTGCCAGTAGTATCGGGCCGGGAGCCGAAGCTTTCTTT. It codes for CASSIGPGAEAFF.

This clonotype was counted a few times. CDR3 nucleotides: TGTGCCAGCAGCTTACTCGCTACCTACGAGCAGTACTTC. It yields the protein CASSLLATYEQYF. V is TRBV13 and J is TRBJ2-7; no reliable D call. Germline V lookup: CDR1 PRHDT, CDR2 FYEKMQ (reference sequence). This CDR3 contains 13 residues. V was shortened by 2 bases and J by 2 bases, with 7 bases between the two germline ends.

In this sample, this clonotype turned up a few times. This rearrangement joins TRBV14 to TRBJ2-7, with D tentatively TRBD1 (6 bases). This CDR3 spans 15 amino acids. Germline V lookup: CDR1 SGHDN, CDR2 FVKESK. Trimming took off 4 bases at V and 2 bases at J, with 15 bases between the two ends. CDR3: CASSRFQDRPYEQYF. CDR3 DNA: TGTGCCAGCAGCCGATTCCAGGACAGACCCTACGAGCAGTACTTC.

The CDR3, as DNA: TGTGCCAGCAAGAGTGGGACTAGAGACAATGAGCAGTTCTTC. This translates into CASKSGTRDNEQFF. The J gene is TRBJ2-1, the V gene TRBV7-9; 8 nucleotides agree with TRBD2. The V gene end was trimmed by 7 bases and the J gene end by 5 bases; junction bases not matched to a gene: 7. CDR1 is SEHNR and CDR2 is FQNEAQ in the germline V gene (reference sequence). The CDR3 sequence is 14 residues long.

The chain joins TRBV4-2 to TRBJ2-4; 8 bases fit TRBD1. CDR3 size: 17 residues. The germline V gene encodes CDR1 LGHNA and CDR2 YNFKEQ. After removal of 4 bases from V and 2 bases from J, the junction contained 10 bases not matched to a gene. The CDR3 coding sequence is TGTGCCAGCAGCCCCGGGGACAGGTGCGGATCCAAAAACATTCAGTACTTC. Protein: CASSPGDRCGSKNIQYF.

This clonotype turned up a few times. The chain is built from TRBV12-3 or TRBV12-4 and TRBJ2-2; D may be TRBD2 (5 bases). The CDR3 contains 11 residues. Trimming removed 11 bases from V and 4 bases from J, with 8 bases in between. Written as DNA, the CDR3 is TGTGCCGGTGGGAGCACCGGGGAGCTGTTTTTT. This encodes CAGGSTGELFF.

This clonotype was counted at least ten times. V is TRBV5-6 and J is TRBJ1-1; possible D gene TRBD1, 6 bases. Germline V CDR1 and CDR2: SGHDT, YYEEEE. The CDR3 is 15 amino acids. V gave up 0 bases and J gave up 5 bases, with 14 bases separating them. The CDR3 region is CASSLAGGEWTEAFF. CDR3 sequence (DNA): TGTGCCAGCAGCTTGGCTGGGGGCGAGTGGACTGAAGCTTTCTTT.